The 16 T cell receptor beta chains below come from one sample, sequenced in a study of Graves' ophthalmopathy and Graves' hyperthyroidism. Beta-chain TCR CDR3 regions were amplified from RNA transcripts. Following a first-round RT-PCR that used HTBI primers, a second-round multiplex PCR was carried out. TCRdb itself ran the multiplex PCR reads through MiXCR, one entry per CDR3 protein. Seen here are a few hundred thousand distinct CDR3 sequences, approximately 20% observed once, and the top ten hold roughly 1.5%. The source material was peripheral blood. These receptors came from a woman under 30 with Graves' ophthalmopathy.

This clonotype has ten or more counts. The chain combines TRBV11-3 with TRBJ1-5; TRBD1 might be the D (6 bases). Per the germline V gene, CDR1 is SGHNT and CDR2 is YENEEA. V lost 4 bases and J 4 bases, leaving 20 bases between the germline ends. CDR3 size: 17 residues. The CDR3 is CASSSGPLRGINQPQHF. CDR3 DNA: TGTGCCAGCAGCTCCGGCCCTCTAAGGGGGATAAATCAGCCCCAGCATTTT.

This clonotype was seen a handful of times. The rearrangement joins TRBV5-1 to TRBJ1-1; D possibly corresponds to TRBD1 (5 bases). Between the trimmed V and J ends, which lost 0 bases and 6 bases, there was a span of 12 bases. This CDR3 has 14 amino acids. Germline assignment: CDR1 SGHRS and CDR2 YFSETQ. CDR3 sequence: CASSLGTLGPEAFF. CDR3 DNA sequence: TGCGCCAGCAGCTTGGGGACATTGGGTCCTGAAGCTTTCTTT.

The chain employs TRBV2 and TRBJ1-2; D ambiguous. Trimming removed 6 bases at V and 4 bases at J, with 18 bases between. Germline V gives CDR1 SNHLY, CDR2 FYNNEI. The CDR3 contains 15 residues. CDR3 sequence reads: CASRRTVEKTYGYTF. The DNA for the CDR3 is TGTGCCAGCAGGAGGACGGTTGAAAAAACCTATGGCTACACCTTC. The full variable domain, with the rest looked up from reference TRBV2 and TRBJ1-2, is EPEVTQTPSHQVTQMGQEVILRCVPISNHLYFYWYRQILGQKVEFLVSFYNNEISEKSEIFDDQFSVERPDGSNFTLKIRSTKLEDSAMYFCASRRTVEKTYGYTFGSGTRLTVV.

This clonotype was seen repeatedly, ten times or more. The rearrangement joins TRBV6-5 to TRBJ1-1; the D gene is possibly TRBD1 (5 bases). The CDR3 runs to 15 residues. V dropped 5 bases and J dropped 2 bases, with 15 bases sitting between them. CDR1 is MNHEY, CDR2 SVGAGI, per germline. The CDR3 DNA sequence: TGTGCCAGCAGTCATCGACAGCCGGTAAACACTGAAGCTTTCTTT. Translated: CASSHRQPVNTEAFF.

This clonotype showed up just a few times. The chain has TRBV30 and TRBJ2-2; D unresolved. Germline loops: CDR1 GTSNPN, CDR2 SVGIG (reference sequence). CDR3 size: 12 residues. Trimming removed 4 bases from V and 5 bases from J, with 8 bases in between. For the CDR3, the DNA is TGTGCCTGGATTTGGGAAACCGGGGAGCTGTTTTTT. Translation gives CAWIWETGELFF.

This clonotype showed up many times. The chain uses TRBV30 and TRBJ2-7, with D possibly matching TRBD2 (6 bases). The CDR3 totals 18 residues. V was cut by 2 bases and J by 5 bases, with 28 bases left in between. The germline CDR1 and CDR2 sequences are GTSNPN and SVGIG (reference sequence). The CDR3: CAWSPRPWDFLRGNEQYF. As DNA, the CDR3 is TGTGCCTGGAGTCCTAGACCTTGGGACTTCCTCCGGGGTAACGAGCAGTACTTC.

This clonotype showed up many times. This rearrangement joins TRBV25-1 to TRBJ2-5; unclear D gene. Trimming took off 1 base at V and 5 bases at J, with 11 bases between the two ends. The CDR3 extends over 14 amino acids. Germline V gives CDR1 MGHDK, CDR2 SYGVNS. The CDR3 here is CASSESPLGETQYF. The DNA for the CDR3 is TGTGCCAGCAGTGAATCCCCCTTGGGGGAGACCCAGTACTTC.

This clonotype was seen ten or more times. The chain is built from TRBV30 and TRBJ1-5; D ambiguous. The germline V and J ends were trimmed by 4 bases and 9 bases, with 16 bases remaining between them. The CDR3 length is 13 residues. Germline lookup yields CDR1 GTSNPN and CDR2 SVGIG (reference sequence). As DNA, the CDR3 is TGTGCCTGGAATCCGGGTTGGGGAGTGCCCCAGCATTTT. Amino acids: CAWNPGWGVPQHF.

The rearrangement links TRBV5-1 to TRBJ2-2, with D perhaps TRBD1 (6 bases). This CDR3 is 15 amino acids long. Germline V gene data show CDR1 as SGHRS and CDR2 as YFSETQ. V lost 4 bases and J 4 bases, leaving 14 bases between the germline ends. This CDR3 reads CASSTNRASTGELFF. The CDR3, as DNA: TGCGCCAGCAGCACCAACAGGGCGTCCACCGGGGAGCTGTTTTTT.

In this sample, this clonotype turned up many times. V is TRBV24-1 and J is TRBJ1-2; D not certain. The CDR3 contains 14 residues. Deletions cut 0 bases from V and 7 bases from J, with 11 bases between. Germline V CDR1 and CDR2: KGHDR, SFDVKD. The chain's CDR3 is CATSDLTGYGGYTF. CDR3 DNA: TGTGCCACCAGTGATTTGACGGGGTACGGTGGCTACACCTTC.

This chain links TRBV12-3 or TRBV12-4 with TRBJ2-7; D is unclear. CDR3 length: 14 amino acids. Trimming left V 2 bases short and J 2 bases short, with 10 bases between. DNA of the CDR3: TGTGCCAGCAGTTTATTTAGTCAGCCCTACGAGCAGTACTTC. As protein: CASSLFSQPYEQYF.

This clonotype was found many times. This chain uses TRBV6-2 or TRBV6-3 with TRBJ1-1, with D possibly being TRBD1 (5 bases). This CDR3 is 17 amino acids long. V was cut by 4 bases and J by 3 bases, with 21 bases left in between. Germline V gene sequence: CDR1 MNHEY, CDR2 SVGEGT. The CDR3 sequence: CASSSHLGRGGDTEAFF. Here the CDR3 DNA reads TGTGCCAGCAGTTCCCATCTAGGTCGGGGAGGGGACACTGAAGCTTTCTTT.

This sequence joins TRBV6-1 and TRBJ2-5; D gene ambiguous. The CDR3 extends over 13 amino acids. Germline V gene data show CDR1 as MNHNS and CDR2 as SASEGT. V was trimmed by 7 bases and J by 0 bases, leaving 9 bases between them. CDR3 DNA: TGTGCCAGCACCTCAGGTTACCAAGAGACCCAGTACTTC. Encoded protein: CASTSGYQETQYF.

This clonotype showed up many times. The DNA of the CDR3 is TGCAGCGTTGCCGGGACCTACGAGCAGTACTTC. Encoded protein: CSVAGTYEQYF. The rearrangement uses TRBV29-1 and TRBJ2-7; perhaps TRBD2 as D (5 bases). Trimming removed 4 bases from V and 2 bases from J, with 6 bases in between. Germline-derived CDR1 and CDR2 are SQVTM and ANQGSEA. The CDR3 consists of 11 residues.

This clonotype was counted ten times or more. J is TRBJ2-5 and V is TRBV7-3; the match to TRBD2 covers 9 bases. Germline V gene sequence: CDR1 SGHTA, CDR2 FQGTGA. This CDR3 comprises 16 residues. Losses at the gene ends were 2 bases for V and 5 bases for J; bases not matched to a gene: 9. Written as DNA, the CDR3 is TGTGCCAGCAGCTTAGAGGGACTAGCTTCGGGGGAGACCCAGTACTTC. This codes for CASSLEGLASGETQYF.

This clonotype was seen at least ten times. The chain uses TRBV12-3 or TRBV12-4 and TRBJ1-1; no clear D. The V gene lost 3 bases and the J gene lost 3 bases, with 11 bases spanning the gap. The CDR3 totals 14 residues. CDR3 sequence reads: CASSFSWRDTEAFF. As DNA, the CDR3 is TGTGCCAGCAGTTTTTCCTGGAGGGACACTGAAGCTTTCTTT.